What follows describes a single TCR beta chain. The assay was immunoSEQ multiplex PCR, and TCRdb's table has in-frame clones only and misses some. The sample contains some 260,000 clones, around 84% of which appear only once. This specimen comes from a study of blood T cell repertoires in COVID-19. Whole-study context: Sample material is recorded as cDNA or gDNA derived from T cells, B-cell-depleted T cells, or PBMCs.

This clonotype originated in a man aged 35 to 55 who had recovered from COVID-19. The material sequenced was PBMCs or T cells enriched from blood (not recorded which).

The CDR3: CASSPVAGGGETQYF. The CDR3 coding sequence is TGTGCCAGCTCACCGGTGGCGGGAGGTGGAGAGACCCAGTACTTC. The chain carries TRBV18 and TRBJ2-5, with 8 bases fitting TRBD2. V trimming: 3 bases; J trimming: 4 bases; junction bases outside the gene matches: 7. CDR1 is KGHSH, CDR2 LQKENI, per germline. The CDR3 covers 15 residues.